This TCR beta chain was captured in a study of blood T cell repertoires in COVID-19. Study information: Acute and convalescent COVID-19 specimens originated in the United States, Italy and Spain.

Here immunoSEQ multiplex PCR was the method, and the copy in TCRdb shows in-frame clones only, minus some. The sample lists about 200,000 clones, roughly nine tenths occurring once. Trimming removed 7 bases at V and 5 bases at J, with 11 bases between. Germline CDR1 and CDR2: MDHEN and SYDVKM. The CDR3 extends over 13 amino acids. Sequencing was performed on peripheral blood. The J gene is TRBJ2-2, the V gene TRBV28; D gene unclear. The TCR comes from an older woman with acute or convalescent COVID-19. DNA for the CDR3: TGTGCCAGCACTCCCAGTAAAACCGGGGAGCTGTTTTTT. It codes for CASTPSKTGELFF.